Here is one T cell receptor (beta chain) with its context. Its antigen is undetermined. Trimming shortened V by 1 base and J by 0 bases, and 21 bases separated the two germline ends. The CDR3 totals 19 residues. The germline V gene encodes CDR1 SGDLS and CDR2 YYNGEE. TCRdb itself ran the 5' RACE reads through MiXCR, one entry per CDR3 protein. The data show around 110,000 distinct CDR3 sequences, over 8.5% seen once. The data are from a study of early T cells in non-severe SARS-CoV-2 infection. General observations from the study: Comparison of clonotypes with VDJdb favored anti-spike CD8 responses while missing private and CD4 specificities.

Sample: whole blood. This TCR came from an adult who was a healthcare worker with PCR-confirmed SARS-CoV-2 infection or an uninfected control (not recorded which). The gene calls are TRBV9 and TRBJ2-3; D unresolved. CDR3 bases: TGTGCCAGCAGCGTATCTTATGGGGATGTCAGACCTAGCACAGATACGCAGTATTTT. Protein sequence: CASSVSYGDVRPSTDTQYF. The full variable domain, completed using reference TRBV9 and TRBJ2-3, is DSGVTQTPKHLITATGQRVTLRCSPRSGDLSVYWYQQSLDQGLQFLIQYYNGEERAKGNILERFSAQQFPDLHSELNLSSLELGDSALYFCASSVSYGDVRPSTDTQYFGPGTRLTVL.